This T cell receptor beta chain was sequenced in a study of blood T cell repertoires in COVID-19. Generated by immunoSEQ multiplex PCR, the TCRdb table keeps only in-frame clones and is missing some. Seen here are roughly 80,000 clones, roughly 80% observed once, and the top ten hold just under 6%. Sequenced: peripheral blood. This clonotype originated in a man aged 55 to 70 with active or convalescent COVID-19.

In DNA form, the CDR3 reads TGTGCTAGTGCCCTGACAGGGTTCTACCAGCCCCAGCATTTT. It is translated as CASALTGFYQPQHF. The chain couples TRBV12-5 to TRBJ1-5; TRBD1 agrees at 7 bases. Germline assignment: CDR1 LGHNT and CDR2 FRNRAP. The CDR3 totals 14 residues. The V and J ends lost 7 bases and 7 bases, in that order; junction bases with no gene match: 10.